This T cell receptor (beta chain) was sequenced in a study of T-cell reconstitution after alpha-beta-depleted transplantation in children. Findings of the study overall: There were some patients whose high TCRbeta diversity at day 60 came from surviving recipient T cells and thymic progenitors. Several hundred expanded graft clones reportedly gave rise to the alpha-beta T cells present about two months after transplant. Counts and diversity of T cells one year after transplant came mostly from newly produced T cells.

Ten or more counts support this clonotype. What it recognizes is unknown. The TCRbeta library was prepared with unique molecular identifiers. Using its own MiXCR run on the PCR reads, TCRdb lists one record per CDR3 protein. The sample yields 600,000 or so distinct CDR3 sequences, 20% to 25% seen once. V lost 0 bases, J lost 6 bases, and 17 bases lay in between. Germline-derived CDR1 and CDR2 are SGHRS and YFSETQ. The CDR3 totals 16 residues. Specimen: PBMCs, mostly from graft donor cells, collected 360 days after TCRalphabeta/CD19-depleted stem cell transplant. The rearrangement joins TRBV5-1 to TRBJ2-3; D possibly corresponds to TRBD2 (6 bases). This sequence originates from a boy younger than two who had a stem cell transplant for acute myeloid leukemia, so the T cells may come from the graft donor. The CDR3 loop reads CASSLVQAARGDTQYF. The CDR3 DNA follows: TGCGCCAGCAGCTTGGTCCAGGCCGCCCGGGGGGATACGCAGTATTTT.